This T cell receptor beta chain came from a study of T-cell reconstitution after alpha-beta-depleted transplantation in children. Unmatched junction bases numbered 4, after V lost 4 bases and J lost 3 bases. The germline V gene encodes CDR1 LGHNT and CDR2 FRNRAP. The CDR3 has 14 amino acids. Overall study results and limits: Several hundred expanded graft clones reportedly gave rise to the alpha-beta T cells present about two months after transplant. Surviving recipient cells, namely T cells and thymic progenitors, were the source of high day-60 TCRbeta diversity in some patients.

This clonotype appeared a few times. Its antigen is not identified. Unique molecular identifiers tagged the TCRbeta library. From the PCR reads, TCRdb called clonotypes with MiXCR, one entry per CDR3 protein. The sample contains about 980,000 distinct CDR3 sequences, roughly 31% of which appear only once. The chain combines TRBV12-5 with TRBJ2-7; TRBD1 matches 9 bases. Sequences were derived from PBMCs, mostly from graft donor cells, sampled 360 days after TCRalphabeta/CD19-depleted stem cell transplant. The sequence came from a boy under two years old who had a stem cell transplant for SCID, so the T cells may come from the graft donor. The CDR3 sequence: CASGSGTGLYEQYF. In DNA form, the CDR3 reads TGTGCTAGTGGTTCCGGGACAGGGCTCTACGAGCAGTACTTC. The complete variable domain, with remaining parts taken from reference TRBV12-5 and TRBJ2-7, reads DARVTQTPRHKVTEMGQEVTMRCQPILGHNTVFWYRQTMMQGLELLAYFRNRAPLDDSGMPKDRFSAEMPDATLATLKIQPSEPRDSAVYFCASGSGTGLYEQYFGPGTRLTVT.